This entry lists 14 T cell receptor beta chains sequenced from one sample in a study of T cell responses to AZD1222 COVID-19 vaccine. Sequenced by immunoSEQ multiplex PCR; TCRdb stores in-frame clones only, minus some. There are 75,000 to 100,000 clones in the sample; around 94% occur only once, and approximately 12% lies in the top ten. The sequencing here drew on peripheral blood, taken on day 0 of AZD1222 vaccination. The receptor source for this set is an adult in good health.

The rearrangement joins TRBV24-1 to TRBJ1-5, with D perhaps TRBD1 (6 bases). The CDR3 covers 13 residues. V lost 12 bases, J lost 1 base, and 12 bases lay in between. Germline assignment: CDR1 KGHDR and CDR2 SFDVKD. Written as DNA, the CDR3 is TGTGCCGCACAGGGAGGAAGCAATCAGCCCCAGCATTTT. Translation gives CAAQGGSNQPQHF.

The V call is TRBV28, the J call TRBJ1-1; TRBD1 might be the D (6 bases). This CDR3 comprises 16 residues. From germline, CDR1 is MDHEN and CDR2 SYDVKM. Trimming shortened V by 6 bases and J by 6 bases, and 23 bases separated the two germline ends. The CDR3 sequence is CASRLSQGYRGAEAFF. CDR3 in DNA: TGTGCCAGCAGACTTTCACAGGGTTATAGGGGGGCTGAAGCTTTCTTT.

The V and J genes are TRBV19 and TRBJ2-2; 11 nucleotides line up with TRBD2. Trimming at V came to 5 bases and at J to 3 bases, leaving 8 bases not matched to a gene. This CDR3 has 17 residues. Germline CDR1 LNHDA, CDR2 SQIVND (reference sequence). This chain's CDR3 is CASSEGLAVVYTGELFF. CDR3 DNA sequence: TGTGCCAGTAGTGAGGGACTAGCGGTCGTCTACACCGGGGAGCTGTTTTTT.

The rearrangement links TRBV9 to TRBJ1-5; unclear D gene. The V end lost 4 bases, the J end lost 3 bases, and 8 bases lay between the germline ends. The germline V gene has CDR1 SGDLS and CDR2 YYNGEE. CDR3 length equals 13 residues. The CDR3 protein is CASSSGPNQPQHF. The CDR3 DNA reads as TGTGCCAGCAGCTCAGGTCCCAATCAGCCCCAGCATTTT.

This sequence joins TRBV19 and TRBJ1-3; TRBD1 is a possible D gene (6 bases). Trimming left V 10 bases short and J 2 bases short, with 12 bases between. Germline V lookup: CDR1 LNHDA, CDR2 SQIVND (reference sequence). The CDR3 length is 13 residues. The chain's CDR3 is CATNRETGNTIYF. In nucleotides, the CDR3 is TGTGCCACGAACAGGGAAACTGGAAACACCATATATTTT.

V usage is TRBV5-4 and J usage is TRBJ2-7; 10 nucleotides match TRBD1. V shed 4 bases and J 8 bases; nucleotides not matched to a gene: 12. Germline lookup yields CDR1 SGHNT and CDR2 YYREEE (reference sequence). The length of the CDR3 is 15 residues. CDR3 sequence reads: CASSLTGGARYKQYF. In nucleotides, the CDR3 is TGTGCCAGCAGCCTGACAGGGGGCGCAAGGTATAAGCAGTACTTC.

This chain joins TRBV4-3 and TRBJ1-5, with D uncertain. V dropped 1 base and J dropped 3 bases, with 7 bases sitting between them. The CDR3 contains 14 residues. CDR1 is LGHNA, CDR2 YSLEER, per germline. CDR3 nucleotide sequence: TGCGCCAGCAGCCAAGCTGTACTCAATCAGCCCCAGCATTTT. Its translation: CASSQAVLNQPQHF.

The rearrangement uses TRBV5-4 and TRBJ2-5; 7 bases fit TRBD2. The trim removed 4 bases at V and 5 bases at J, leaving 8 bases unmatched. The germline CDR1 and CDR2 sequences are SGHNT and YYREEE (reference sequence). This CDR3 has 14 amino acids. The CDR3 reads CASSMGGVEETQYF. The DNA of the CDR3 is TGTGCCAGCAGCATGGGGGGGGTTGAGGAGACCCAGTACTTC.

This clone was counted a single time. The J gene is TRBJ2-4, the V gene TRBV28, with D perhaps assigned TRBD1 or TRBD2 (6 bases each). Germline-derived CDR1 and CDR2 are MDHEN and SYDVKM. This CDR3 is 17 amino acids long. V lost 4 bases, J lost 5 bases, and 21 bases lay in between. The CDR3 DNA sequence: TGTGCCAGCAGTTCCCACTTGGGGAGGAAGGGGGAAAACATTCAGTACTTC. It codes for CASSSHLGRKGENIQYF. The full variable domain, with the rest looked up from reference TRBV28 and TRBJ2-4, is DVKVTQSSRYLVKRTGEKVFLECVQDMDHENMFWYRQDPGLGLRLIYFSYDVKMKEKGDIPEGYSVSREKKERFSLILESASTNQTSMYLCASSSHLGRKGENIQYFGAGTRLSVL.

The chain employs TRBV28 and TRBJ1-4, with 7 bases aligning to TRBD1. The CDR3 is 13 residues long. Germline assignment: CDR1 MDHEN and CDR2 SYDVKM. V shed 5 bases, J shed 8 bases, and the junction held 5 bases outside the gene matches. CDR3 in amino acids: CASSRTGAEKLFF. The CDR3 bases are TGTGCCAGCAGTCGAACAGGGGCGGAAAAACTGTTTTTT.

The chain carries TRBV19 and TRBJ1-5, with 10 bases lining up with TRBD1. After removal of 5 bases from V and 4 bases from J, the junction contained 11 bases not matched to a gene. Germline loops: CDR1 LNHDA, CDR2 SQIVND (reference sequence). This CDR3 spans 17 amino acids. The CDR3 loop is CASSPATGTGVNQPQHF. DNA of the CDR3: TGTGCCAGTAGTCCCGCTACCGGGACAGGGGTAAATCAGCCCCAGCATTTT.

The genes are TRBV27 and TRBJ1-2; 9 bases agree with TRBD1. Germline V gene sequence: CDR1 MNHEY, CDR2 SMNVEV (reference sequence). J was trimmed by 4 bases and V by 1 base; bases with no gene match: 7. CDR3 size: 16 residues. This CDR3 is CASSLYGTGTSYGYTF. The CDR3 nucleotides are TGTGCCAGCAGTTTATATGGGACAGGGACATCCTATGGCTACACCTTC.

This sequence joins TRBV5-1 and TRBJ2-5; 7 bases line up with TRBD1. CDR1 and CDR2 from the germline V gene are SGHRS and YFSETQ. The V and J ends lost 3 bases and 4 bases, in that order; junction bases with no gene match: 6. The CDR3 loop spans 14 amino acids. The chain's CDR3 is CASSSTTGSETQYF. CDR3 coding DNA: TGCGCCAGCAGCTCTACGACAGGGTCAGAGACCCAGTACTTC.

This chain connects TRBV29-1 to TRBJ2-7; TRBD1 matches at 8 bases. The CDR3 is 14 amino acids. The germline V gene has CDR1 SQVTM and CDR2 ANQGSEA. V lost 3 bases, J lost 3 bases, and 7 bases stayed unmatched. CDR3 sequence (DNA): TGCAGCGTTGATGTTGGACAGGGTGTCTACGAGCAGTACTTC. Encoded protein: CSVDVGQGVYEQYF.